These 3 T cell receptor beta chains were sequenced from one sample in a study of OX40 agonist ivuxolimab in advanced cancers. The method was immunoSEQ multiplex PCR; TCRdb's version includes in-frame clones alone and lacks a portion of them. The table lists about 67,000 clones, about 83% of them singletons. Source: CD4+ or CD8+ T cells sorted from blood, taken in a trial of the OX40 agonist ivuxolimab. All receptors derive from an adult with an advanced solid tumor such as melanoma, head and neck, liver or kidney cancer.

The V gene is TRBV7-9, the J gene TRBJ1-1; no firm D call. The germline CDR1 and CDR2 sequences are SEHNR and FQNEAQ (reference sequence). This CDR3 is 15 amino acids long. V was trimmed by 2 bases and J by 0 bases, leaving 10 bases between them. DNA for the CDR3: TGTGCCAGCAGCTTATCAGCAGTGCTGAACACTGAAGCTTTCTTT. This codes for CASSLSAVLNTEAFF. Using reference TRBV7-9 and TRBJ1-1 for the parts outside the CDR3, the full variable domain is DTGVSQNPRHKITKRGQNVTFRCDPISEHNRLYWYRQTLGQGPEFLTYFQNEAQLEKSRLLSDRFSAERPKGSFSTLEIQRTEQGDSAMYLCASSLSAVLNTEAFFGQGTRLTVV.

This sequence joins TRBV5-4 and TRBJ2-1; D perhaps matches TRBD2 (7 bases). The CDR3 spans 15 residues. V lost 6 bases, J lost 3 bases, and 16 bases lay in between. Per the germline V gene, CDR1 is SGHNT and CDR2 is YYREEE (reference sequence). CDR3 protein: CASKSRGGSYNEQFF. CDR3 DNA: TGTGCCAGCAAATCTAGGGGGGGGAGCTACAATGAGCAGTTCTTC.

The V call is TRBV5-5, the J call TRBJ1-1; possibly TRBD1 for D (6 bases). Trimming shortened V by 0 bases and J by 4 bases, and 13 bases separated the two germline ends. The CDR3 is made up of 15 amino acids. Germline V gives CDR1 SGHKS, CDR2 YYEKEE (reference sequence). The CDR3 spells CASSLAGGRGTEAFF. In DNA form, the CDR3 reads TGTGCCAGCAGCTTGGCCGGTGGCAGGGGCACTGAAGCTTTCTTT.